One T cell receptor beta chain is described in this entry. Its cognate antigen is unknown. The CDR3 contains 12 residues. Germline CDR1 is SGHTA and CDR2 is FQGNSA. V lost 2 bases, J lost 8 bases, and 9 bases lay in between. Using immunoSEQ multiplex PCR, the repertoire was profiled, and TCRdb retains in-frame clones only, with some absent. The repertoire holds more than 80,000 clones, 88% seen once, with around 3.6% in the top ten. The source of the sample is a study of identifying expanded T cells in peripheral blood. Study-wide points: Over about two and four weeks, about 15 and 19 clones changed, versus roughly 1.1 between replicates. Variance in clone template counts between approximately two-week samples significantly increased with total template count across all healthy donors.

No infections or other immune events were documented during collection. Sequenced: blood. The J gene is TRBJ1-2, the V gene TRBV7-2; D unclear. This sequence was found in a person aged 18 to 75 in good health. The CDR3 protein is CASSLSYRGYTF. The CDR3 nucleotides read TGTGCCAGCAGCTTATCGTATCGGGGCTACACCTTC. The complete variable domain, with remaining parts taken from reference TRBV7-2 and TRBJ1-2, reads GAGVSQSPSNKVTEKGKDVELRCDPISGHTALYWYRQSLGQGLEFLIYFQGNSAPDKSGLPSDRFSAERTGGSVSTLTIQRTQQEDSAVYLCASSLSYRGYTFGSGTRLTVV.